This is a list of T cell receptor beta chains from one sample in a study of T cell responses to AZD1222 COVID-19 vaccine. TCRdb's table, derived via immunoSEQ multiplex PCR, lists solely in-frame clones and lacks some. This table has over 150,000 clones, 80% to 95% appearing once. Source: peripheral blood, taken on day 0 of AZD1222 vaccination. The source of these receptors is an adult in good health. Each CDR3 is given with its conserved first and last residue. D genes are given only for firm matches. Clone size is stated in some rows and not others, as once, few, many or a class when expanded.

J: TRBJ2-3; D: TRBD2; V: TRBV5-1; size: NA; DNA: TGCGCCAGCAGCAAGAGGCCTAGCGGGGATAGCACAGATACGCAGTATTTT; CDR3: CASSKRPSGDSTDTQYF
J: TRBJ1-6; D: NA; V: TRBV30; size: NA; DNA: TGTGCCTGGAGTAGAGGGTGGAAAAATTCACCCCTCCACTTT; CDR3: CAWSRGWKNSPLHF
J: TRBJ2-7; D: TRBD1; V: TRBV27; size: NA; DNA: TGTGCCAGCAGTTTAACAGGGGGATACGAGCAGTACTTC; CDR3: CASSLTGGYEQYF
J: TRBJ1-5; D: TRBD1; V: TRBV19; size: NA; DNA: TGTGCCAGTAGTGTACAGGGGTTTCATCAGCCCCAGCATTTT; CDR3: CASSVQGFHQPQHF
J: TRBJ2-7; D: NA; V: TRBV10-1; size: once; DNA: TGCGCCAGCAGTGAGTTCCAGGGAAAAGAGCAGTACTTC; CDR3: CASSEFQGKEQYF
J: TRBJ2-1; D: TRBD2; V: TRBV4-1; size: NA; DNA: TGCGCCAGCAGCGCTAGCGGGGGGTCCTACAATGAGCAGTTCTTC; CDR3: CASSASGGSYNEQFF
J: TRBJ2-1; D: NA; V: TRBV2; size: NA; DNA: TGTGCCAGCAGTGAAGGCCGGGTAGAGTTCTTC; CDR3: CASSEGRVEFF
J: TRBJ2-7; D: NA; V: TRBV6-1; size: once; DNA: TGTGCCAGCAGTGAAGCTGAGATCCGCTACGAGCAGTACTTC; CDR3: CASSEAEIRYEQYF
J: TRBJ2-1; D: TRBD2; V: TRBV10-3; size: NA; DNA: TGTGCCATGTCGACTAGCTTCAATGAGCAGTTCTTC; CDR3: CAMSTSFNEQFF
J: TRBJ2-3; D: TRBD2; V: TRBV6-2/TRBV6-3; size: NA; DNA: TGTGCCAGCAGTTACACTAGCGGGGTTTTAAATACGCAGTATTTT; CDR3: CASSYTSGVLNTQYF
J: TRBJ2-3; D: TRBD2; V: TRBV4-3; size: few; DNA: TGCGCCAGCAGCCAAGATATAGCGGGGACCACAGATACGCAGTATTTT; CDR3: CASSQDIAGTTDTQYF
J: TRBJ2-3; D: NA; V: TRBV7-2; size: NA; DNA: TGTGCCAGCAGGGGAGGGGGCCCGGCCTTTACAGATACGCAGTATTTT; CDR3: CASRGGGPAFTDTQYF
J: TRBJ1-1; D: TRBD1; V: TRBV9; size: NA; DNA: TGTGCCAGCAGCAAACCCGGGACAGGCGCCACTGAAGCTTTCTTT; CDR3: CASSKPGTGATEAFF
J: TRBJ2-7; D: TRBD1; V: TRBV19; size: NA; DNA: TGTGCCAGTAGTTTAACCGGGACAGGGACCGAGCAGTACTTC; CDR3: CASSLTGTGTEQYF
J: TRBJ1-5; D: NA; V: TRBV7-2; size: NA; DNA: TGTGCCAGCAGCCCGGACAGAGTCAATCAGCCCCAGCATTTT; CDR3: CASSPDRVNQPQHF
J: TRBJ1-5; D: NA; V: TRBV30; size: NA; DNA: TGTGCCTGGAGTTTATTTCAGGGCATGAGGCAGCCCCAGCATTTT; CDR3: CAWSLFQGMRQPQHF
J: TRBJ1-1; D: NA; V: TRBV28; size: NA; DNA: TGTGCCAGCAGTTTATTGGCTGGGGGTACACTACAGGGATTGAGGACTGAAGCTTTCTTT; CDR3: CASSLLAGGTLQGLRTEAFF
J: TRBJ1-2; D: NA; V: TRBV5-5; size: NA; DNA: TGTGCCAGCAGCTTGATCGTAAGGGACTATGGCTACACCTTC; CDR3: CASSLIVRDYGYTF
J: TRBJ1-3; D: TRBD1; V: TRBV19; size: few; DNA: TGTGCCAGTAGTACTGGACAGGGGTTCTCTGGAAACACCATATATTTT; CDR3: CASSTGQGFSGNTIYF
J: TRBJ2-1; D: NA; V: TRBV19; size: NA; DNA: TGTGCCAGTAGTATGATCAATGAGCAGTTCTTC; CDR3: CASSMINEQFF
J: TRBJ1-2; D: NA; V: TRBV3-1/TRBV3-2; size: NA; DNA: TGTGCCAGCAGCCAAGATGGACTGTATGGCTACACCTTC; CDR3: CASSQDGLYGYTF
J: TRBJ2-6; D: NA; V: TRBV5-1; size: NA; DNA: TGCGCCAGCAGCGACGGACGGAGTAACTCTGGGGCCAACGTCCTGACTTTC; CDR3: CASSDGRSNSGANVLTF
J: TRBJ1-6; D: NA; V: TRBV2; size: NA; DNA: TGTGCCAGCAGCCCAAGGACAGCCAATTCACCCCTCCACTTT; CDR3: CASSPRTANSPLHF
J: TRBJ1-2; D: NA; V: TRBV27; size: NA; DNA: TGTGCCAGCATGTCTCGCCGACAGTCGGGTGGCTACACCTTC; CDR3: CASMSRRQSGGYTF
J: TRBJ2-5; D: NA; V: TRBV5-4; size: few; DNA: TGTGCCAGCAGCTTGAGGGATGGCGGGCCCAACCAAGAGACCCAGTACTTC; CDR3: CASSLRDGGPNQETQYF
J: TRBJ1-2; D: NA; V: TRBV7-9; size: NA; DNA: TGTGCCAGCAGCCCACCGGACAGAAGGAATGGCTACACCTTC; CDR3: CASSPPDRRNGYTF
J: TRBJ1-2; D: TRBD1; V: TRBV6-6; size: NA; DNA: TGTGCCAGCAGGTACGGGACAGGGGATGGCTACACCTTC; CDR3: CASRYGTGDGYTF
J: TRBJ2-1; D: TRBD2; V: TRBV6-5; size: NA; DNA: TGTGCCTGCGGGGGGCCCTACAATGAGCAGTTCTTC; CDR3: CACGGPYNEQFF
J: TRBJ1-2; D: TRBD1; V: TRBV6-1; size: NA; DNA: TGTGCCAGCAGTGAAGCGCCAGGGGGCCCAGCTAACTATGGCTACACCTTC; CDR3: CASSEAPGGPANYGYTF
J: TRBJ1-3; D: TRBD1; V: TRBV19; size: NA; DNA: TGTGCCAGTAGTACACCGGGGACAGCGGTAACTGGAAACACCATATATTTT; CDR3: CASSTPGTAVTGNTIYF
J: TRBJ2-7; D: TRBD2; V: TRBV18; size: few; DNA: TGTGCCAGCTCACCTACTAGCGGGAGGAGCTCCTACGAGCAGTACTTC; CDR3: CASSPTSGRSSYEQYF
J: TRBJ2-1; D: NA; V: TRBV7-9; size: NA; DNA: TGTGCCAGCAGCTTAGCGGGAGACAATGAGCAGTTCTTC; CDR3: CASSLAGDNEQFF
J: TRBJ1-1; D: NA; V: TRBV5-1; size: NA; DNA: TGCGCCAGCAGCTTGGTCGGGAACATGAACACTGAAGCTTTCTTT; CDR3: CASSLVGNMNTEAFF
J: TRBJ2-5; D: NA; V: TRBV11-3; size: NA; DNA: TGTGCCAGCAGCCTGGGGGCGGCAGGACCACAAGAGACCCAGTACTTC; CDR3: CASSLGAAGPQETQYF
J: TRBJ2-7; D: NA; V: TRBV11-2; size: NA; DNA: TGTGCCAGCAGCTCCGCGGGCACACTTATTTTTTACGAGCAGTACTTC; CDR3: CASSSAGTLIFYEQYF
J: TRBJ2-2; D: TRBD2; V: TRBV5-5; size: NA; DNA: TGTGCCAGCAGCTTGTTGCCGGGGCGGGAGACCGGGGAGCTGTTTTTT; CDR3: CASSLLPGRETGELFF
J: TRBJ2-7; D: TRBD2; V: TRBV18; size: NA; DNA: TGTGCCAGCTCCCTAACTAGCGGGGGATCTCCCGAGCAGTACTTC; CDR3: CASSLTSGGSPEQYF
J: TRBJ1-1; D: NA; V: TRBV6-5; size: NA; DNA: TGTGCCAGCTATGACGGAGTTATTGAAGCTTTCTTT; CDR3: CASYDGVIEAFF
J: TRBJ2-7; D: NA; V: TRBV12-3/TRBV12-4; size: NA; DNA: TGTGCCAGCAGTCAGCGACAAGACTACGAGCAGTACTTC; CDR3: CASSQRQDYEQYF
J: TRBJ2-5; D: TRBD2; V: TRBV7-3; size: NA; DNA: TGTGCCAGCAGCTTAGGACTAGCGGGGGAAGAGACCCAGTACTTC; CDR3: CASSLGLAGEETQYF
J: TRBJ1-2; D: NA; V: TRBV4-3; size: NA; DNA: TGCGCCAGCAGCCGACAACCGGGACAAGTCGTACATGGCTACACCTTC; CDR3: CASSRQPGQVVHGYTF
J: TRBJ1-2; D: NA; V: TRBV7-8; size: NA; DNA: TGTGCCAGCAGCCCACCCCGAGGTGGCTACACCTTC; CDR3: CASSPPRGGYTF
J: TRBJ2-7; D: TRBD1; V: TRBV29-1; size: NA; DNA: TGCAGCGTTGAAGACCGGACAGGAACCTACGAGCAGTACTTC; CDR3: CSVEDRTGTYEQYF
J: TRBJ1-2; D: NA; V: TRBV5-8; size: NA; DNA: TGTGCCAGCAGCTTGATCCGGCAAAGAAGGACCTTC; CDR3: CASSLIRQRRTF
J: TRBJ2-3; D: TRBD1; V: TRBV7-2; size: NA; DNA: TGTGCCAGCAGCTTAGCGGGGAACAGGGGGCGCATTGGCACAGATACGCAGTATTTT; CDR3: CASSLAGNRGRIGTDTQYF
J: TRBJ1-2; D: NA; V: TRBV30; size: NA; DNA: TGTGCCTGGAGTGTTTATGGACAGAACTATGGCTACACCTTC; CDR3: CAWSVYGQNYGYTF
J: TRBJ2-1; D: NA; V: TRBV11-2; size: NA; DNA: TGTGCCAGCAGCTTAGAGGCGGTCTCCTACAATGAGCAGTTCTTC; CDR3: CASSLEAVSYNEQFF
J: TRBJ1-1; D: NA; V: TRBV7-2; size: few; DNA: TGTGCCAGCAGCCGCACCTTAGGGGAAGCTTTCTTT; CDR3: CASSRTLGEAFF
J: TRBJ1-3; D: TRBD1; V: TRBV2; size: once; DNA: TGTGCCAGCAGTGCGACAGGGACCGTTGGAAACACCATATATTTT; CDR3: CASSATGTVGNTIYF
J: TRBJ1-2; D: NA; V: TRBV6-6; size: NA; DNA: TGTGCCAGCAGTTACTTCGTCCGGGGGCAAAGTGGCTACACCTTC; CDR3: CASSYFVRGQSGYTF
J: TRBJ1-5; D: NA; V: TRBV4-2; size: NA; DNA: TGTGCCAGCAGCCCCCAAGGGGGGGCTTCCCAGCATTTT; CDR3: CASSPQGGASQHF